This T cell receptor beta chain was sequenced in a study of blood T cell repertoires in COVID-19. Study as a whole: COVID-19 samples collected from the United States, Italy and Spain covered acute and convalescent phases. T cells, B-cell-depleted T cells, or PBMCs supplied cDNA or gDNA.

This CDR3 region has 15 residues. CDR1 and CDR2 (germline): LGHNA, YSLEER. V dropped 4 bases and J dropped 4 bases, with 16 bases sitting between them. Method: immunoSEQ multiplex PCR; TCRdb's copy keeps in-frame clones and lacks some. In the table there are 450,000 to 500,000 clones, 70% to 90% of which are singletons. The rearrangement links TRBV4-3 to TRBJ1-2; maybe TRBD1 (6 bases). The specimen was peripheral blood. This clonotype was obtained from a human donor in a cohort sampled during active COVID-19. The CDR3 bases are TGCGCCAGCAGCCCTAGACAGGCTACCTCCTATGGCTACACCTTC. Residues: CASSPRQATSYGYTF.